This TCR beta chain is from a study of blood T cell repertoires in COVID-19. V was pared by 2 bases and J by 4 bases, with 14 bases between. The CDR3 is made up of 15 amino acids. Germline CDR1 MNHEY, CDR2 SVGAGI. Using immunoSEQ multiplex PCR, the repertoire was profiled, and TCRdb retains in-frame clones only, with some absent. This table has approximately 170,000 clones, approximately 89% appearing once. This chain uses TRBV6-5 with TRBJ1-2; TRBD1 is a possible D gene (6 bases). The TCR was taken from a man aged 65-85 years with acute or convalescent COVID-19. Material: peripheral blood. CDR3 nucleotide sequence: TGTGCCAGCAGTTACACAGGGATTCTACGCTATGGCTACACCTTC. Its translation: CASSYTGILRYGYTF.